This T cell receptor (beta chain) was sequenced during a study of post-analysis software for immune sequencing data. At the level of the study: There were relapsing-remitting, secondary progressive and progressive-relapsing multiple sclerosis among the disease courses included.

About this clonotype: What it recognizes is unknown.

Unique-molecular-identifier-tagged TCR beta cDNA libraries were used. Using its own MiXCR run on the PCR reads, TCRdb lists one record per CDR3 protein. The sample records 550,000 to 700,000 distinct CDR3 sequences, around 47% being singletons. Regarding the study as a whole: Among roughly five TRBV segments more frequent in patients than controls were TRBV5-6, TRBV5-1 and TRBV20-1. Comparison with controls showed significantly lower normalized Chao1 diversity in multiple sclerosis patients.

Trimming removed 3 bases at V and 5 bases at J, with 10 bases between. The germline gives CDR1 SGHTA, CDR2 FQGNSA. The CDR3 spans 13 residues. This chain joins TRBV7-2 and TRBJ2-5; no reliable D call. The source is a girl aged 5-17 years with multiple sclerosis. Sequenced input: blood. The CDR3 coding sequence is TGTGCCAGCAGCTTGGACCTTTCGGAGACCCAGTACTTC. Translating gives CASSLDLSETQYF.